The 3 T cell receptor beta chains given below trace back to one sample, sequenced in a study of blood T cell repertoires in COVID-19 (dated by TCRdb to 2018 to 2021). The method behind the library was the immunoSEQ multiplex PCR assay. Here the immuneACCESS table is served through TCRdb, limited to in-frame sequences with V and J called. Missing clones are a known gap in these copies; in checked studies unresolved V genes cover under half, and the rest lacks a known reason. The sample yields roughly 250,000 clones; around 82% were counted once. 4.9% of the sample is held by the ten biggest clonotypes. The sequenced material came from peripheral blood. These receptors originate from an elderly woman with active or convalescent COVID-19.

This chain connects TRBV28 to TRBJ1-1; D unclear. The CDR3 is 12 amino acids. Germline assignment: CDR1 MDHEN and CDR2 SYDVKM. Trimming took 6 bases from V and 0 from J, leaving 5 bases between them. CDR3 protein: CASRNLNTEAFF. The CDR3 region has the DNA TGTGCCAGCAGGAACTTGAACACTGAAGCTTTCTTT.

Of note for this clone: Other DNA sequences of this sample code for an identical CDR3. V usage is TRBV5-1 and J usage is TRBJ2-3; tentative D call: TRBD2 (5 bases). Germline loops: CDR1 SGHRS, CDR2 YFSETQ. Trimming shortened V by 2 bases and J by 0 bases, and 7 bases separated the two germline ends. This CDR3 has 14 residues. CDR3 bases: TGCGCCAGCAGCTTCGGCGGGAGCACAGATACGCAGTATTTT. It codes for CASSFGGSTDTQYF.

This chain links TRBV7-2 with TRBJ2-7; 7 nucleotides align to TRBD2. CDR1 is SGHTA and CDR2 is FQGNSA in the germline V gene. V lost 3 bases to trimming and J lost 2 bases; unmatched junction nucleotides: 10. This CDR3 spans 16 amino acids. The CDR3 here is CASSLEWGGMAYEQYF. CDR3 sequence (DNA): TGTGCCAGCAGCTTGGAGTGGGGGGGGATGGCCTACGAGCAGTACTTC.